The 24 T cell receptor beta chains in this list originate from one sample, sequenced in a study of blood T cell repertoires in COVID-19. Sequenced by immunoSEQ multiplex PCR; TCRdb stores in-frame clones only, minus some. This sample has approximately 380,000 clones, with approximately 90% found just once. The source material was PBMCs or T cells enriched from blood (not recorded which). These receptors were obtained from a woman aged 18-35 years who had recovered from COVID-19.

The chain has TRBV2 and TRBJ1-2; D gene uncertain. Germline-derived CDR1 and CDR2 are SNHLY and FYNNEI. The CDR3 is 12 residues long. V lost 7 bases and J lost 8, with 14 bases in between. CDR3 sequence: CASNQAAGGYTF. The CDR3 bases are TGTGCCAGCAACCAAGCCGCGGGGGGCTACACCTTC.

The V call is TRBV6-2 or TRBV6-3, the J call TRBJ2-3, with 7 bases lining up with TRBD1. With V trimmed by 2 bases and J by 1 base, 3 bases remained unmatched. Germline values: CDR1 MNHEY, CDR2 SVGEGT. This CDR3 spans 15 amino acids. The DNA for the CDR3 is TGTGCCAGCAGTTACAAGGGGACAGGCACAGATACGCAGTATTTT. Its protein is CASSYKGTGTDTQYF.

J is TRBJ1-6 and V is TRBV5-1; unclear D gene. The V gene lost 0 bases and the J gene lost 12 bases, with 7 bases spanning the gap. CDR3 length: 12 amino acids. The germline V gene encodes CDR1 SGHRS and CDR2 YFSETQ. CDR3 nucleotide sequence: TGCGCCAGCAGCTTGGAACGGGGACCCCTCCACTTT. It is translated as CASSLERGPLHF.

This chain links TRBV5-4 with TRBJ2-3; D is perhaps TRBD2 (6 bases). The V gene lost 4 bases and the J gene lost 1 base, with 16 bases spanning the gap. The CDR3 runs to 16 residues. Germline CDR1 reads SGHNT; CDR2 reads YYREEE (reference sequence). The CDR3 sequence: CASSHAQPGGTDTQYF. DNA of the CDR3: TGTGCCAGCAGCCACGCCCAGCCGGGGGGCACAGATACGCAGTATTTT.

About this clone itself: At the DNA level, this CDR3 is encoded by other sequences in the same sample as well. The rearrangement uses TRBV3-1 (or the pseudogene TRBV3-2) and TRBJ1-5, with D possibly matching TRBD1 (6 bases). This CDR3 has 14 amino acids. The V gene lost 1 base and the J gene lost 4 bases, with 8 bases spanning the gap. Germline values: CDR1 LGHDT, CDR2 YNNKEL (reference sequence). The CDR3 coding sequence is TGTGCCAGCAGCCAAGGGCAGGGGAATCAGCCCCAGCATTTT. Residues: CASSQGQGNQPQHF.

This rearrangement joins TRBV3-1 (or the pseudogene TRBV3-2) to TRBJ2-5; 8 bases map to TRBD2. CDR1 and CDR2 from the germline V gene are LGHDT and YNNKEL (reference sequence). The CDR3 contains 16 residues. Trimming cost V 4 bases and J 4 bases; bases outside gene matches: 11. DNA for the CDR3: TGTGCCAGCAGCCCGAGTCGTTTGCGGGGGGTAGAGACCCAGTACTTC. Protein sequence: CASSPSRLRGVETQYF.

The rearrangement joins TRBV5-4 to TRBJ2-2; 7 nucleotides match TRBD1. This CDR3 has 15 amino acids. With 3 bases clipped from V and 6 bases from J, the junction kept 8 bases outside the gene matches. The V gene's germline CDR1 is SGHNT and CDR2 YYREEE (reference sequence). CDR3 protein: CASSYQGVGAGELFF. The CDR3 DNA sequence: TGTGCCAGCAGCTACCAGGGGGTCGGTGCCGGGGAGCTGTTTTTT.

V gene TRBV5-1 combines with J gene TRBJ2-7; 8 bases fit TRBD1. This CDR3 has 14 residues. With V trimmed by 3 bases and J by 2 bases, 4 bases remained unmatched. Germline V lookup: CDR1 SGHRS, CDR2 YFSETQ. For the CDR3, the DNA is TGCGCCAGCAGCTCCACGGGACAGGCCTACGAGCAGTACTTC. This sequence encodes CASSSTGQAYEQYF.

The chain couples TRBV4-3 to TRBJ1-2, with 10 bases lining up with TRBD1. V lost 4 bases to trimming and J lost 7 bases; unmatched junction nucleotides: 6. The CDR3 spans 14 residues. CDR1 LGHNA and CDR2 YSLEER come from the germline V gene. In nucleotides, the CDR3 is TGCGCCAGCAGCCTAATCGGACAGGGGGGTGGCTACACCTTC. Its translation: CASSLIGQGGGYTF.

The CDR3 loop is CASSPPGTPHTF. The CDR3 DNA reads as TGTGCCAGCTCCCCCCCCGGGACACCACACACCTTC. This chain links TRBV18 with TRBJ1-2; tentative D call: TRBD1 (6 bases). CDR3 length equals 12 residues. The V gene's germline CDR1 is KGHSH and CDR2 LQKENI. Trimming shortened V by 6 bases and J by 12 bases, and 17 bases separated the two germline ends.

The J gene is TRBJ2-6, the V gene TRBV7-2; D gene uncertain. Germline-derived CDR1 and CDR2 are SGHTA and FQGNSA. The length of the CDR3 is 13 residues. Between the trimmed V and J ends, which lost 2 bases and 9 bases, there was a span of 8 bases. CDR3 bases: TGTGCCAGCAGCTTAAGACTCAACAACGTCCTGACTTTC. This sequence encodes CASSLRLNNVLTF.

V gene TRBV7-2 combines with J gene TRBJ1-3; 10 bases are a match to TRBD1. CDR1 SGHTA and CDR2 FQGNSA come from the germline V gene. The CDR3 has 17 residues. J was trimmed by 0 bases and V by 3 bases; bases with no gene match: 5. The CDR3 is CASSLGGTGVSGNTIYF. Here the CDR3 DNA reads TGTGCCAGCAGCTTGGGGGGGACAGGGGTCTCTGGAAACACCATATATTTT.

This clone appeared once. The V call is TRBV27, the J call TRBJ1-5; 8 bases match TRBD1. The CDR3 has 17 amino acids. V was clipped by 4 bases and J by 6 bases; unmatched bases: 14. In germline, CDR1 is MNHEY, CDR2 SMNVEV (reference sequence). CDR3 region: CASSSYRDRLESQPQHF. CDR3 nucleotides: TGTGCCAGCAGTTCTTACCGGGACAGGTTGGAGTCTCAGCCCCAGCATTTT.

The CDR3 coding sequence is TGTGCCTGGAGTGTCCTACGGTACTCCGGGGGGGGAACAGATACGCAGTATTTT. Amino acid sequence: CAWSVLRYSGGGTDTQYF. The gene calls are TRBV30 and TRBJ2-3; 8 bases are shared with TRBD2. J was trimmed by 3 bases and V by 0 bases; bases with no gene match: 14. Germline assignment: CDR1 GTSNPN and CDR2 SVGIG (reference sequence). This CDR3 region has 18 residues.

This clone came up once. V gene TRBV5-1 combines with J gene TRBJ2-7; 10 positions agree with TRBD1. The CDR3 totals 20 residues. V was pared by 1 base and J by 3 bases, with 19 bases of the junction left unmatched. Germline V CDR1 and CDR2: SGHRS, YFSETQ. The DNA of the CDR3 is TGCGCCAGCAGCTTGATTTTCCGGGGACAGGGGAACCTACGCCTCTACGAGCAGTACTTC. Protein product: CASSLIFRGQGNLRLYEQYF.

The rearrangement joins TRBV7-6 to TRBJ2-1; TRBD2 might be the D (6 bases). The CDR3 consists of 15 residues. Looked up from germline, CDR1 is SGHVS and CDR2 is FNYEAQ. The V gene lost 4 bases and the J gene lost 4 bases, with 14 bases spanning the gap. CDR3 DNA: TGTGCCAGCAGCTCCGACCGGGACTCTTACAATGAGCAGTTCTTC. It specifies CASSSDRDSYNEQFF. The variable domain in full, with the rest retrieved from reference TRBV7-6 and TRBJ2-1, is GAGVSQSPRYKVTKRGQDVALRCDPISGHVSLYWYRQALGQGPEFLTYFNYEAQQDKSGLPNDRFSAERPEGSISTLTIQRTEQRDSAMYRCASSSDRDSYNEQFFGPGTRLTVL.

This CDR3 reads CASSRGQGNANYGYTF. CDR3 bases: TGTGCCAGCTCACGAGGACAGGGGAATGCTAACTATGGCTACACCTTC. The chain employs TRBV18 and TRBJ1-2; 9 nucleotides line up with TRBD1. V was clipped by 4 bases and J by 0 bases; unmatched bases: 6. The CDR3 is 16 residues long. CDR1 is KGHSH, CDR2 LQKENI, per germline.

This chain joins TRBV4-2 and TRBJ1-2; 9 positions match TRBD1. CDR1 is LGHNA, CDR2 YNFKEQ, per germline. Trimming at V came to 3 bases and at J to 6 bases, leaving 8 bases not matched to a gene. The CDR3 is 15 residues long. CDR3: CASSHSLDRGNGYTF. The CDR3 DNA reads as TGTGCCAGCAGCCACTCATTGGACAGGGGCAATGGCTACACCTTC.

The CDR3 protein is CASSAGQGGTEAFF. The CDR3 DNA reads as TGTGCCAGCAGCGCGGGACAGGGGGGCACTGAAGCTTTCTTT. This sequence joins TRBV5-6 and TRBJ1-1; 11 nucleotides align to TRBD1. This CDR3 spans 14 amino acids. V gave up 4 bases and J gave up 4 bases; unmatched junction bases: 3. Germline V gives CDR1 SGHDT, CDR2 YYEEEE.

V usage is TRBV5-1 and J usage is TRBJ1-1, with 7 bases identical to TRBD1. Trimming at V came to 5 bases and at J to 6 bases, leaving 7 bases not matched to a gene. Germline-derived CDR1 and CDR2 are SGHRS and YFSETQ. This CDR3 is built from 13 residues. The CDR3: CASSLRQGAEAFF. In nucleotides, the CDR3 is TGCGCCAGCAGTTTACGACAGGGTGCTGAAGCTTTCTTT.

J is TRBJ2-7 and V is TRBV9; TRBD1 matches 9 bases. In germline, CDR1 is SGDLS, CDR2 YYNGEE. After removal of 4 bases from V and 4 bases from J, the junction contained 12 bases not matched to a gene. The CDR3 runs 16 residues. For the CDR3, the DNA is TGTGCCAGCAGCCCTAACACCGGGACAGGGATGTACGAGCAGTACTTC. Its protein product is CASSPNTGTGMYEQYF.

This chain links TRBV3-1 (or the pseudogene TRBV3-2) with TRBJ2-2; 13 bases fit TRBD2. Germline loops: CDR1 LGHDT, CDR2 YNNKEL (reference sequence). J gave up 0 bases and V 4 bases, and 8 bases lay outside the gene matches. CDR3 length equals 19 residues. The CDR3, as DNA: TGTGCCAGCAGCCTTCCGACTAGCGGGGGGAGCGCGAACACCGGGGAGCTGTTTTTT. Its protein product is CASSLPTSGGSANTGELFF.

The J gene is TRBJ2-5, the V gene TRBV9; tentatively, D is TRBD2 (7 bases). Per the germline V gene, CDR1 is SGDLS and CDR2 is YYNGEE. V lost 0 bases, J lost 7 bases, and 10 bases lay in between. The CDR3 runs 13 residues. This CDR3 is CASSVEGEGTQYF. CDR3 sequence (DNA): TGTGCCAGCAGCGTAGAGGGGGAGGGGACCCAGTACTTC.

This sequence joins TRBV3-1 (or the pseudogene TRBV3-2) and TRBJ1-6; D is possibly TRBD1 (5 bases). Trimming cost V 8 bases and J 14 bases, with 19 bases left between them. Germline-derived CDR1 and CDR2 are LGHDT and YNNKEL (reference sequence). CDR3 size: 13 residues. The CDR3 here is CASRTLTGEALHF. The DNA for the CDR3 is TGTGCCAGCCGGACCCTTACGGGGGAGGCCCTCCACTTT.